Following are 3 T cell receptor beta chains from one sample sequenced in a study of molecular identifiers for immune sequencing clone quantification. MiXCR was run by TCRdb on the PCR reads, yielding one entry per CDR3 protein. Among 550,000 to 750,000 distinct CDR3 sequences listed, nearly 20% were seen once. Input material: naive CD8+ T cells from blood, with Jurkat cell RNA spiked in. As for subset: FACS-sorted CD8+CD4-CCR7+CD45RA+ naive T cells. The receptors shown here come from a human donor in good health. Some libraries in this study had Jurkat cell RNA spiked in.

This clonotype was observed a handful of times. The chain recombines TRBV7-6 with TRBJ2-1, with 7 positions matching TRBD2. Per the germline V gene, CDR1 is SGHVS and CDR2 is FNYEAQ. Trimming cost V 2 bases and J 4 bases; bases outside gene matches: 8. The CDR3 runs 16 residues. Here the CDR3 reads CASSLKGTSEYNEQFF. Here the CDR3 DNA reads TGTGCCAGCAGCTTAAAGGGCACTAGCGAGTACAATGAGCAGTTCTTC.

This clonotype occurred many times. J is TRBJ2-1 and V is TRBV30; TRBD2 aligns across 9 bases. Trimming removed 0 bases from V and 4 bases from J; junction bases left unmatched: 1. The CDR3 runs to 14 residues. Per germline, CDR1 GTSNPN and CDR2 SVGIG (reference sequence). The CDR3 nucleotides read TGTGCCTGGAGTGTCCTAGCGGGATACAATGAGCAGTTCTTC. It translates to CAWSVLAGYNEQFF.

CDR3 sequence (DNA): TGTGCCAGTAGGGCCGGGACGATCTCTTCACCCCTCCACTTT. Translated, it gives CASRAGTISSPLHF. The chain combines TRBV19 with TRBJ1-6; D perhaps matches TRBD1 (5 bases). Germline V gene sequence: CDR1 LNHDA, CDR2 SQIVND (reference sequence). Trimming took off 6 bases at V and 9 bases at J, with 15 bases between the two ends. The CDR3 length is 14 residues.